Presented here are 32 T cell receptor beta chains from one specimen sequenced in a study of cytomegalovirus exposure and HLA in healthy donors. 13 Jbeta primers and 60 Vbeta primers were used for the PCR. TCRdb's copy holds only in-frame clones and misses some; the assay was immunoSEQ multiplex PCR. This sample has some 99,000 clones; under 80% occur once, and the top ten carry 7.7%. Source material: PBMCs. Source of these receptors: a woman in her fifties or sixties in good health and CMV-seropositive.

The chain carries TRBV6-5 and TRBJ1-1; perhaps TRBD1 as D (6 bases). Per the germline V gene, CDR1 is MNHEY and CDR2 is SVGAGI. The V end lost 6 bases, the J end lost 3 bases, and 14 bases lay between the germline ends. The CDR3 extends over 14 amino acids. The CDR3 nucleotides read TGTGCCAGCAGCTACGGGGACATGGACACTGAAGCTTTCTTT. It yields the protein CASSYGDMDTEAFF.

This clone was seen only a few times. The chain has TRBV7-9 and TRBJ2-1, with 12 bases fitting TRBD2. Germline CDR1 is SEHNR and CDR2 is FQNEAQ (reference sequence). This CDR3 spans 17 amino acids. Germline trimming cut 5 bases from V and 0 bases from J; bases unmatched to any gene: 5. The CDR3: CASSRTSGNPSYNEQFF. The CDR3, as DNA: TGTGCCAGCAGCCGGACTAGCGGGAACCCCTCCTACAATGAGCAGTTCTTC.

This clone was seen a few times. For the CDR3, the DNA is TGTGCCAGCAGGACTGTCCCCTACGAGCAGTACTTC. Protein: CASRTVPYEQYF. This chain links TRBV6-6 with TRBJ2-7, with unresolved D. V lost 6 bases and J lost 2, with 8 bases in between. CDR1 MNHNY and CDR2 SVGAGI come from the germline V gene (reference sequence). The CDR3 extends over 12 amino acids.

The V call is TRBV7-2, the J call TRBJ2-2, with 13 bases identical to TRBD2. The V and J ends lost 5 bases and 4 bases, in that order; junction bases with no gene match: 7. Germline V gene lookup returns CDR1 SGHTA and CDR2 FQGNSA. The CDR3 is 17 residues long. The CDR3 sequence: CASSKGLAGSGTGELFF. The DNA for the CDR3 is TGTGCCAGCAGCAAGGGACTAGCGGGGAGTGGCACCGGGGAGCTGTTTTTT.

This clone came up once. This chain joins TRBV6-5 and TRBJ1-2; 9 bases are shared with TRBD1. The CDR3 is made up of 15 amino acids. Germline assignment: CDR1 MNHEY and CDR2 SVGAGI. J gave up 6 bases and V 4 bases, and 9 bases lay outside the gene matches. The CDR3 is CASSSGQGGRNGYTF. CDR3 nucleotides: TGTGCCAGCAGTTCGGGACAGGGAGGACGGAATGGCTACACCTTC.

This rearrangement joins TRBV7-9 to TRBJ2-1, with D tentatively TRBD2 (6 bases). CDR3 size: 14 residues. V shed 0 bases and J shed 4 bases, with 7 bases lying between them. Germline CDR1 SEHNR, CDR2 FQNEAQ (reference sequence). The CDR3 DNA follows: TGTGCCAGCAGCTTAGCGGGAGGTTACAATGAGCAGTTCTTC. Translated, it gives CASSLAGGYNEQFF.

This clone turned up a few times. The gene calls are TRBV13 and TRBJ2-6; no reliable D call. Per the germline V gene, CDR1 is PRHDT and CDR2 is FYEKMQ (reference sequence). V was cut by 1 base and J by 0 bases, with 7 bases left in between. The CDR3 has 16 residues. The CDR3 nucleotides are TGTGCCAGCAGCTTAGACAGCCTCTCTGGGGCCAACGTCCTGACTTTC. The encoded protein is CASSLDSLSGANVLTF.

This chain links TRBV7-9 with TRBJ2-5; 8 bases are shared with TRBD2. The CDR3 consists of 17 residues. Germline trimming cut 3 bases from V and 4 bases from J; bases unmatched to any gene: 13. The germline V gene has CDR1 SEHNR and CDR2 FQNEAQ (reference sequence). The CDR3 loop reads CASSFNGGDYAGETQYF. The CDR3 DNA follows: TGTGCCAGCAGCTTCAACGGGGGGGACTACGCTGGAGAGACCCAGTACTTC.

This sequence joins TRBV9 and TRBJ2-2; 10 nucleotides agree with TRBD1. Germline CDR1 SGDLS, CDR2 YYNGEE. V shed 4 bases and J 7 bases; nucleotides not matched to a gene: 7. The CDR3 is 15 amino acids. This chain's CDR3 is CASSPRTGGSGELFF. The CDR3 nucleotides are TGTGCCAGCAGCCCTCGGACAGGGGGGAGCGGGGAGCTGTTTTTT.

This clone occurred a few times. The genes are TRBV5-4 and TRBJ1-1; 9 bases map to TRBD1. The germline V gene encodes CDR1 SGHNT and CDR2 YYREEE (reference sequence). CDR3 length: 18 residues. J was trimmed by 3 bases and V by 3 bases; bases with no gene match: 15. CDR3 DNA sequence: TGTGCCAGCAGCTCAACGCCCACAGGGGGCGGTGGGGACACTGAAGCTTTCTTT. Translated: CASSSTPTGGGGDTEAFF.

The genes are TRBV7-6 and TRBJ2-7; 8 bases match TRBD1. V shed 5 bases, J shed 3 bases, and the junction held 6 bases outside the gene matches. The CDR3 consists of 14 residues. In germline, CDR1 is SGHVS, CDR2 FNYEAQ. The CDR3 DNA reads TGTGCCAGCAGCACGACAGGGGTAAGCTACGAGCAGTACTTC. This gives the protein CASSTTGVSYEQYF.

This chain joins TRBV9 and TRBJ1-5, with D hard to call. V was shortened by 2 bases and J by 1 base, with 13 bases between the two germline ends. The CDR3 length is 16 residues. Per the germline V gene, CDR1 is SGDLS and CDR2 is YYNGEE. The CDR3 DNA reads as TGTGCCAGCAGCGTCGAGGGCCCCAGGAGCAATCAGCCCCAGCATTTT. It codes for CASSVEGPRSNQPQHF. Using reference TRBV9 and TRBJ1-5 for the parts outside the CDR3, the full variable domain is DSGVTQTPKHLITATGQRVTLRCSPRSGDLSVYWYQQSLDQGLQFLIQYYNGEERAKGNILERFSAQQFPDLHSELNLSSLELGDSALYFCASSVEGPRSNQPQHFGDGTRLSIL.

V and J are TRBV6-7 and TRBJ2-1, with TRBD1 as a possible D gene (5 bases). TRBV6-7 is assigned to the ORF class and has an uncertain function. The germline V and J ends were trimmed by 5 bases and 2 bases, with 19 bases remaining between them. There are 17 residues in the CDR3. The CDR3 nucleotides read TGTGCCAGCAGTATGACCTTGGGCAGGGTGGCCTACAATGAGCAGTTCTTC. Encoded protein: CASSMTLGRVAYNEQFF.

This clone has a single count. The V and J genes are TRBV5-4 and TRBJ1-2; unclear D gene. The germline gives CDR1 SGHNT, CDR2 YYREEE (reference sequence). V shed 4 bases and J shed 4 bases, with 8 bases lying between them. The CDR3 spans 12 residues. CDR3 residues: CASSQTTYGYTF. The CDR3 DNA follows: TGTGCCAGCAGCCAGACAACCTATGGCTACACCTTC. Variable domain in full (rest from reference TRBV5-4 and TRBJ1-2): ETGVTQSPTHLIKTRGQQVTLRCSSQSGHNTVSWYQQALGQGPQFIFQYYREEENGRGNFPPRFSGLQFPNYSSELNVNALELDDSALYLCASSQTTYGYTFGSGTRLTVV.

This sequence joins TRBV10-3 and TRBJ1-1; D is unclear. The CDR3 contains 15 residues. CDR1 is ENHRY and CDR2 is SYGVKD in the germline V gene. Trimming took off 0 bases at V and 1 base at J, with 9 bases between the two ends. The CDR3 loop reads CAISESRDGNTEAFF. CDR3 nucleotides: TGTGCCATCAGTGAGTCGAGGGATGGGAACACTGAAGCTTTCTTT.

The chain carries TRBV2 and TRBJ2-3, with TRBD2 matching 12 bases. Unmatched junction bases numbered 4, after V lost 6 bases and J lost 3 bases. The germline CDR1 and CDR2 sequences are SNHLY and FYNNEI. The CDR3 is 15 residues long. CDR3 loop: CASSRLAGVTDTQYF. The CDR3 coding sequence is TGTGCCAGCAGCCGACTAGCGGGAGTGACAGATACGCAGTATTTT.

V is TRBV5-6 and J is TRBJ1-5; no firm D call. The germline gives CDR1 SGHDT, CDR2 YYEEEE. The CDR3 has 15 amino acids. Trimming pared 0 bases from V and 2 bases from J, leaving 9 bases between. This CDR3 is CASSLDSSGNQPQHF. The CDR3 region has the DNA TGTGCCAGCAGCTTGGACAGTAGCGGCAATCAGCCCCAGCATTTT.

J is TRBJ1-1 and V is TRBV18; tentatively, D is TRBD1 (5 bases). This CDR3 comprises 14 residues. The germline V and J ends were trimmed by 2 bases and 3 bases, with 10 bases remaining between them. Germline CDR1 reads KGHSH; CDR2 reads LQKENI. Here the CDR3 DNA reads TGTGCCAGCTCACCAGGGACTGCCCACACTGAAGCTTTCTTT. Amino acid sequence: CASSPGTAHTEAFF.

J is TRBJ2-7 and V is TRBV5-4, with D possibly matching TRBD2 (7 bases). The CDR3 is made up of 15 amino acids. The germline CDR1 and CDR2 sequences are SGHNT and YYREEE (reference sequence). Trimming shortened V by 4 bases and J by 4 bases, and 18 bases separated the two germline ends. The CDR3 is CASSTQGGGGYEQYF. In nucleotides, the CDR3 is TGTGCCAGCAGCACACAAGGGGGGGGCGGGTACGAGCAGTACTTC.

The CDR3 sequence: CASRLQGQGYTF. Written as DNA, the CDR3 is TGTGCCAGCAGGCTACAGGGTCAGGGCTACACCTTC. The chain employs TRBV6-1 and TRBJ1-2; a possible D gene is TRBD1 (6 bases). The CDR3 is made up of 12 amino acids. V lost 6 bases, J lost 8 bases, and 13 bases lay in between. The germline CDR1 and CDR2 sequences are MNHNS and SASEGT.

The chain's CDR3 is CASSLFPGTGPYEQYF. CDR3 DNA: TGTGCCAGCAGTTTATTTCCTGGGACAGGGCCCTACGAGCAGTACTTC. The J gene is TRBJ2-7, the V gene TRBV27; 9 bases fit TRBD1. Per germline, CDR1 MNHEY and CDR2 SMNVEV (reference sequence). The CDR3 is 16 amino acids. V lost 1 base to trimming and J lost 2 bases; unmatched junction nucleotides: 6.

The chain joins TRBV7-9 to TRBJ2-7, with 7 bases fitting TRBD1. Germline V gene data show CDR1 as SEHNR and CDR2 as FQNEAQ (reference sequence). Losses at the gene ends were 5 bases for V and 6 bases for J; bases not matched to a gene: 10. The CDR3 consists of 14 residues. CDR3 DNA: TGTGCCAGCAGCGCAGGACAGGCGGAAGGCGAGCAGTACTTC. Its translation is CASSAGQAEGEQYF.

The V gene is TRBV13, the J gene TRBJ2-5; the D gene is possibly TRBD2 (5 bases). V dropped 0 bases and J dropped 5 bases, with 10 bases sitting between them. Germline values: CDR1 PRHDT, CDR2 FYEKMQ (reference sequence). This CDR3 comprises 14 residues. The chain's CDR3 is CASSLGGSRETQYF. CDR3 nucleotides: TGTGCCAGCAGCTTAGGGGGGAGTCGGGAGACCCAGTACTTC.

This chain connects TRBV9 to TRBJ2-5; D is perhaps TRBD1 (6 bases). V lost 3 bases and J lost 5, with 8 bases in between. The germline V gene has CDR1 SGDLS and CDR2 YYNGEE. This CDR3 has 12 residues. This CDR3 reads CASSEGEETQYF. The DNA for the CDR3 is TGTGCCAGCAGCGAGGGGGAGGAGACCCAGTACTTC.

The V and J genes are TRBV23-1 and TRBJ2-5; D possibly corresponds to TRBD1 (5 bases). TRBV23-1 is an ORF; its function is uncertain. Trimming took off 4 bases at V and 2 bases at J, with 17 bases between the two ends. The CDR3 has 16 amino acids. CDR3 amino acids: CASSLPASTEQETQYF. The CDR3 region has the DNA TGCGCCAGCAGTCTCCCGGCTTCGACAGAACAAGAGACCCAGTACTTC.

This clone appeared a few times. The chain has TRBV7-2 and TRBJ2-7, with 9 bases aligning to TRBD2. With V trimmed by 5 bases and J by 8 bases, 7 bases remained unmatched. This CDR3 is 13 amino acids long. The germline gives CDR1 SGHTA, CDR2 FQGNSA. The CDR3 bases are TGTGCCAGCAGCCCGGGCGGGGGGGCCAAGCAGTACTTC. Amino acids: CASSPGGGAKQYF.

V usage is TRBV7-9 and J usage is TRBJ1-1; possibly TRBD1 for D (6 bases). From germline, CDR1 is SEHNR and CDR2 FQNEAQ (reference sequence). V was trimmed by 9 bases and J by 3 bases, leaving 14 bases between them. The CDR3 consists of 13 residues. CDR3 sequence (DNA): TGTGCCAGTATGGACAGCACTTACACTGAAGCTTTCTTT. Encoded protein: CASMDSTYTEAFF.

The chain uses TRBV18 and TRBJ1-4; tentatively, D is TRBD1 (5 bases). V was pared by 2 bases and J by 7 bases, with 11 bases between. CDR1 KGHSH and CDR2 LQKENI come from the germline V gene. The CDR3 has 14 amino acids. The chain's CDR3 is CASSPGGVAEKLFF. In DNA form, the CDR3 reads TGTGCCAGCTCACCAGGAGGGGTGGCTGAAAAACTGTTTTTT.

This chain connects TRBV6-6 to TRBJ1-2, with 7 bases identical to TRBD1. There are 12 residues in the CDR3. The V gene end was trimmed by 5 bases and the J gene end by 7 bases; junction bases not matched to a gene: 4. Germline V gene data show CDR1 as MNHNY and CDR2 as SVGAGI (reference sequence). CDR3 DNA sequence: TGTGCCAGCAGTAACAGACAGGGTGGCTACACCTTC. Translating gives CASSNRQGGYTF.

The gene calls are TRBV7-2 and TRBJ2-3, with 9 bases lining up with TRBD1. The CDR3 is made up of 16 amino acids. Trimming at V came to 4 bases and at J to 4 bases, leaving 9 bases not matched to a gene. Germline V gives CDR1 SGHTA, CDR2 FQGNSA. The CDR3 sequence: CASSSRRGQGADTQYF. In DNA form, the CDR3 reads TGTGCCAGCAGCTCCCGGAGGGGACAGGGTGCAGATACGCAGTATTTT.

The rearrangement links TRBV18 to TRBJ2-7, with a tentative D call TRBD2 (5 bases). The ends were cut back, 5 bases at V and 0 bases at J, with 8 bases in the middle. The CDR3 extends over 13 amino acids. Germline CDR1 and CDR2: KGHSH and LQKENI. CDR3 sequence (DNA): TGTGCCAGCTCAGTGGGAGCCTCCTACGAGCAGTACTTC. Protein sequence: CASSVGASYEQYF.

This clone was seen only once. The chain uses TRBV18 and TRBJ2-7; 8 bases align to TRBD1. V gave up 3 bases and J gave up 4 bases; unmatched junction bases: 5. This CDR3 is 14 amino acids long. Germline V gene data show CDR1 as KGHSH and CDR2 as LQKENI. The CDR3 region is CASSPGQDFYEQYF. DNA for the CDR3: TGTGCCAGCTCACCGGGACAGGATTTTTACGAGCAGTACTTC.